This T cell receptor (beta chain) stems from a study of graft-versus-host responses after intestinal transplantation. Study results and caveats: After transplant, early declines in HvG clones were associated with peak levels of circulating GvH clones. Recipient bone marrow held GvH clones, some seen earlier in ileum or blood.

Produced via immunoSEQ multiplex PCR; TCRdb's table is partial and in-frame only. Here the sample spans about 19,000 clones, roughly 36% being singletons. Responders labeled with CFSE (roughly 200,000) were plated with roughly 200,000 irradiated, violet-dye-labeled stimulators. The CDR3 runs 16 residues. V lost 4 bases, J lost 3 bases, and 8 bases stayed unmatched. Germline assignment: CDR1 SGHRS and CDR2 YFSETQ. This specimen consisted of alloreactive CD4+ T cells from a mixed lymphocyte reaction culture, obtained before transplantation. Subset defined: CFSE-low proliferating T cells sorted from approximately six-day pre-transplant mixed lymphocyte reaction (GvH or HvG direction). V gene TRBV5-1 combines with J gene TRBJ2-3, with TRBD1 matching 10 bases. The source of this sequence is a human patient who was an organ donor for intestinal transplantation. CDR3 residues: CASSLQGQGITDTQYF. The CDR3 DNA reads TGCGCCAGCAGCCTCCAGGGACAGGGGATTACAGATACGCAGTATTTT.